The clone carrying this TCR beta chain was seen once. What it binds is unknown. This specimen belongs to a study of shared clonotypes between healthy human individuals. Naive CD4+ cells were CD45RA-selected; the remaining cells were memory. Sorted-subset replicate PCR reactions were performed with approximately 200 ng DNA, corresponding to 30,000 to 35,000 T cell genomes. Assay: immunoSEQ multiplex PCR; the TCRdb copy retains only in-frame clones and omits some. The sample includes roughly 2.2 million clones, 85% to 95% of them seen just once. From germline, CDR1 is SGHTA and CDR2 FQGTGA. V was clipped by 5 bases and J by 10 bases; unmatched bases: 8. The CDR3 is made up of 13 amino acids. The study, taken as a whole, reports: Unshared clonotypes carried lower generation probabilities than those common to all four donors.

This clonotype was obtained from a man between 18 and 29 years old in good health. Some clones in this sample may be carry-over from other donors' samples. Specimen: naive CD4+ T cells from PBMCs. Subset noted: CD45RA+ positively selected. V and J are TRBV7-3 and TRBJ2-1; 7 nucleotides align to TRBD2. CDR3 residues: CASSLAPGLEQFF. Written as DNA, the CDR3 is TGTGCCAGCAGCCTGGCGCCGGGACTAGAGCAGTTCTTC.